Detailed here is one TCR beta chain. Some clones are missing from TCRdb's copy, which holds only in-frame ones; the method was immunoSEQ multiplex PCR. Among about 2 million clones listed, about 94% were seen once. The sample originates from a study of shared clonotypes between healthy human individuals. Terminally differentiated effector memory CD45RA+ cells were excluded by CCR7 positive selection of CD45RO-negative cells. The sample taken for sequencing was naive CD8+ T cells sorted from blood. The source of this sequence is a man aged 18 to 30 in good health.

In DNA, the CDR3 is TGCGCCAGCAGCCAAGAGGGCCGGTGGGATACGCAGTATTTT. Protein sequence: CASSQEGRWDTQYF. The gene calls are TRBV4-1 and TRBJ2-3; no definite D call. V was pared by 0 bases and J by 6 bases, with 10 bases between. Germline V CDR1 and CDR2: MGHRA, YSYEKL. This CDR3 contains 14 residues.